This TCR beta chain was recorded in a study of blood T cell repertoires in COVID-19. At the level of the study: Sample material is recorded as cDNA or gDNA derived from T cells, B-cell-depleted T cells, or PBMCs.

Participants came from some 23 US areas, aged roughly 18 to 89 years. Membership in each cohort depended on participant-reported clinical history. Someone with COVID-19 had been met by exposed participants within 2 weeks before study entry. The table came from immunoSEQ multiplex PCR; TCRdb's copy has only in-frame clones and leaves some out. Counted here are 120,000 to 150,000 clones, 84% occurring once; the ten biggest clones make up 5.8%. The germline V gene has CDR1 SEHNR and CDR2 FQNEAQ (reference sequence). Deletions cut 5 bases from V and 2 bases from J, with 13 bases between. This CDR3 region has 15 residues.

The sequence derives from a woman between 45 and 60 years old who had been exposed to COVID-19. This chain links TRBV7-9 with TRBJ1-5; D gene ambiguous. Sequenced: PBMCs or T cells enriched from blood (not recorded which). CDR3 DNA: TGTGCCAGCAGCAATACTTTCGGAGGCAATCAGCCCCAGCATTTT. Its protein is CASSNTFGGNQPQHF. Combining the CDR3 with reference TRBV7-9 and TRBJ1-5 gives the whole variable domain DTGVSQNPRHKITKRGQNVTFRCDPISEHNRLYWYRQTLGQGPEFLTYFQNEAQLEKSRLLSDRFSAERPKGSFSTLEIQRTEQGDSAMYLCASSNTFGGNQPQHFGDGTRLSIL.